A selection of T cell receptor beta chains follows, all from one sample in a study of neurological immune-mediated disorders. One entry per CDR3 protein, called by TCRdb with MiXCR from the 5' RACE reads. The table records about 30,000 distinct CDR3 sequences, less than 6% of them present only once. The sample taken for sequencing was CD4+ T cells from blood. These receptors were taken from a woman aged 45-59 years in good health. Each CDR3 is given with its conserved first and last residue.

TRBV28	TRBJ2-7	CASIRGGVSYEQYF
TRBV2	TRBJ1-6	CASIGEVSTPLHF
TRBV28	TRBJ1-5	CASNVGEGQPQHF
TRBV6-4	TRBJ2-1	CASRAEASYNEQFF
TRBV5-4	TRBJ2-2	CASSLAKTANTGELFF
TRBV29-1	TRBJ1-1	CSVEVSPSHF
TRBV6-1	TRBJ1-4	CASTRTDEKLFF
TRBV7-2	TRBJ2-1	CASSLGVGGTLDEQFF
TRBV5-6	TRBJ2-3	CASSLGLAGGDTQYF
TRBV6-1	TRBJ2-7	CASSKTGGWSDEQYF
TRBV7-9	TRBJ2-1	CASSLGLAGEQFF
TRBV11-3	TRBJ2-3	CASSLALAGPSDTQYF
TRBV7-9	TRBJ2-7	CASSSIAPGGASYEQYF
TRBV27	TRBJ2-7	CASSLLASGSPYEQYF
TRBV12-3/TRBV12-4	TRBJ1-2	CASILHRRDGYTF
TRBV30	TRBJ1-5	CAWSLTAGGNNQPQHF
TRBV7-8	TRBJ2-1	CASSLRGPYNEQFF
TRBV5-5	TRBJ1-1	CASSSVFRDRVLNTEAFF
TRBV12-3/TRBV12-4	TRBJ2-2	CASSLALGAGELFF
TRBV28	TRBJ1-5	CASTPTRVYSNQPQHF
TRBV3-1	TRBJ2-2	CASSQDGRSGELFF
TRBV30	TRBJ2-1	CAWNIQGIQFF
TRBV3-1	TRBJ1-1	CASSLLTGGNTEAFF
TRBV19	TRBJ2-7	CASSLQPGGYEQYF
TRBV3-1	TRBJ2-3	CASSQEGQGVSDTQYF
TRBV10-3	TRBJ2-2	CAISGGGTGELFF
TRBV20-1	TRBJ2-1	CSARRNRGRTYNEQFF
TRBV29-1	TRBJ2-5	CSVHRDRATETQYF
TRBV28	TRBJ1-5	CASRRPGSQPQHF
TRBV5-5	TRBJ1-5	CASSLEGDRAQPQHF
TRBV6-2/TRBV6-3	TRBJ1-6	CASSYRDRGNSPLHF
TRBV20-1	TRBJ2-5	CSAQQGQETQYF
TRBV5-1	TRBJ1-1	CASSLVWGTEAFF
TRBV30	TRBJ1-5	CAWSSGTDGFYNQPQHF
TRBV24-1	TRBJ2-3	CATSDLGRTSTDTQYF
TRBV10-3	TRBJ1-3	CATRDSGSGNTIYF
TRBV12-3/TRBV12-4	TRBJ1-1	CASSPGTGIMNTEAFF
TRBV5-4	TRBJ2-1	CASSLGLNTYNEQFF
TRBV28	TRBJ1-6	CASSATDSYNSPLHF
TRBV12-3/TRBV12-4	TRBJ2-1	CASSNSWTGDNEQFF
TRBV3-1	TRBJ2-1	CASTPLGSNEQFF
TRBV12-3/TRBV12-4	TRBJ2-7	CASSPGQGIHEQYF
TRBV20-1	TRBJ1-5	CSADSYNQPQHF
TRBV20-1	TRBJ2-4	CSASSGRENIQYF
TRBV20-1	TRBJ2-7	CSARDRSGDSPYEQYF
TRBV6-2/TRBV6-3	TRBJ2-5	CASRPFDKEETQYF
TRBV20-1	TRBJ2-7	CSASREDYEQYF
TRBV9	TRBJ1-2	CASRTGWGYTF
TRBV7-2	TRBJ2-2	CASSFGQTNTGELFF
TRBV7-8	TRBJ2-1	CVSSLAKRGVAQFF
TRBV5-1	TRBJ1-5	CASSLGGVSNQPQHF
TRBV6-2/TRBV6-3	TRBJ2-4	CASSRVDRLAKNIQYF
TRBV20-1	TRBJ1-4	CSAGAGTVNEKLFF
TRBV27	TRBJ2-7	CASRASGGAYEQYF